This T cell receptor (beta chain) emerged from a study of response to subunit inactivated influenza vaccine. Study observations and caveats: The authors suggested that every seasonal influenza vaccination recruits few new T cells.

A word on this clonotype: Its antigen is as yet unknown.

Trimming took 4 bases from V and 4 from J, leaving 12 bases between them. CDR1 is SGHDN and CDR2 is FVKESK in the germline V gene. CDR3 size: 14 residues. TCRdb passed the RT-PCR reads through MiXCR, listing each CDR3 protein once. The sample carries about 300,000 distinct CDR3 sequences, 21% recorded once. This clonotype was sampled from a man between 50 and 70 years old who received an inactivated influenza vaccine. The chain links TRBV14 to TRBJ2-3; D not certain. Sequencing was performed on PBMCs from blood, taken about 20 months after vaccination. This chain's CDR3 is CASSLGPGADTQYF. In DNA form, the CDR3 reads TGTGCCAGCAGCCTTGGACCCGGTGCAGATACGCAGTATTTT.